Sequencing of this T cell receptor beta chain was carried out in a study of OX40 agonist ivuxolimab in advanced cancers. Overall study results and limits: CD8+ T cells were the subset that, on average, had more expanded clones than CD4+.

TCRdb's copy holds only in-frame clones and misses some; the assay was immunoSEQ multiplex PCR. The sample lists under 55,000 clones, roughly 82% occurring once. This clone is a singleton in its sample. Its antigen is still unknown. Trimming stripped 4 bases from V and 4 bases from J, with 4 bases between. The germline V gene encodes CDR1 SNHLY and CDR2 FYNNEI. The CDR3 sequence is 11 residues long. Sample: CD4+ or CD8+ T cells sorted from blood, taken in a trial of the OX40 agonist ivuxolimab. This chain joins TRBV2 and TRBJ2-5; D unresolved. The sequence derives from an adult with an advanced solid tumor such as melanoma, head and neck, liver or kidney cancer. The CDR3 region is CASSVRETQYF. The DNA of the CDR3 is TGTGCCAGCAGTGTTCGAGAGACCCAGTACTTC.